This passage covers 11 T cell receptor beta chains from one sample sequenced in a study of blood T cell repertoires in COVID-19. Produced via immunoSEQ multiplex PCR; TCRdb's table is partial and in-frame only. The sample has 150,000 to 200,000 clones, 70% to 90% seen once; the top ten hold 1.5% to 2%. Specimen: peripheral blood. All receptors come from a man between 18 and 29 years old who had recovered from COVID-19.

The CDR3 DNA reads TGTGCCACCACGTTGGCGGCTAGCACAGATACGCAGTATTTT. This gives the protein CATTLAASTDTQYF. This chain uses TRBV2 with TRBJ2-3; D gene unclear. This CDR3 is 14 amino acids long. Trimming left V 10 bases short and J 0 bases short, with 14 bases between. Looked up from germline, CDR1 is SNHLY and CDR2 is FYNNEI.

V and J are TRBV18 and TRBJ2-2; D is uncertain. CDR3 length: 12 amino acids. CDR1 and CDR2 (germline): KGHSH, LQKENI. Trimming left V 2 bases short and J 7 bases short, with 5 bases between. The CDR3 nucleotides read TGTGCCAGCTCACCAGGAGTCGGGGAGCTGTTTTTT. Residues: CASSPGVGELFF.

V usage is TRBV29-1 and J usage is TRBJ2-5; tentative D call: TRBD1 (6 bases). CDR3 length: 14 amino acids. V was clipped by 7 bases and J by 5 bases, with 20 bases between them. Germline CDR1 and CDR2: SQVTM and ANQGSEA. The CDR3 loop is CSASNQQGSETQYF. CDR3 DNA: TGCAGCGCCAGCAATCAACAGGGATCGGAGACCCAGTACTTC.

The chain uses TRBV30 and TRBJ2-7, with D perhaps TRBD1 (5 bases). The germline gives CDR1 GTSNPN, CDR2 SVGIG (reference sequence). Trimming removed 1 base from V and 3 bases from J, with 10 bases in between. The length of the CDR3 is 13 residues. The DNA for the CDR3 is TGTGCCTGGAGTGCTGGCAGGGACTACGAGCAGTACTTC. Translation gives CAWSAGRDYEQYF.

The V call is TRBV7-9, the J call TRBJ1-1; maybe TRBD1 (6 bases). CDR1 and CDR2 (germline): SEHNR, FQNEAQ (reference sequence). The CDR3 is 14 amino acids. Trimming took off 3 bases at V and 4 bases at J, with 12 bases between the two ends. The CDR3 spells CASSFPGVGTEAFF. CDR3 sequence (DNA): TGTGCCAGCAGCTTCCCAGGGGTTGGCACTGAAGCTTTCTTT.

The chain carries TRBV11-1 and TRBJ2-7; 10 bases line up with TRBD2. The V and J ends lost 4 bases and 1 base, in that order; junction bases with no gene match: 4. The CDR3 has 15 residues. The V gene's germline CDR1 is SGHAT and CDR2 FQDESV (reference sequence). As DNA, the CDR3 is TGTGCCAGCAGCTATTCTAGCGGGAGTTCCTACGAGCAGTACTTC. It encodes CASSYSSGSSYEQYF.

This sequence joins TRBV6-6 and TRBJ2-2; possible D gene TRBD2, 6 bases. Germline V gene lookup returns CDR1 MNHNY and CDR2 SVGAGI (reference sequence). The CDR3 extends over 14 amino acids. V was cut by 3 bases and J by 5 bases, with 10 bases left in between. Written as DNA, the CDR3 is TGTGCCAGCAGTTATGCAGGGAGGACCGGGGAGCTGTTTTTT. It translates to CASSYAGRTGELFF.

The chain links TRBV3-1 (or the pseudogene TRBV3-2) to TRBJ2-1; D uncertain. The CDR3 is 15 residues long. Trimming removed 0 bases from V and 4 bases from J, with 10 bases in between. Germline V gene lookup returns CDR1 LGHDT and CDR2 YNNKEL (reference sequence). In DNA, the CDR3 is TGTGCCAGCAGCCAAGAGGTAACATATTACAATGAGCAGTTCTTC. Its protein product is CASSQEVTYYNEQFF.

The chain carries TRBV19 and TRBJ2-3, with D unclear. Germline lookup yields CDR1 LNHDA and CDR2 SQIVND (reference sequence). V was shortened by 1 base and J by 0 bases, with 8 bases between the two germline ends. The CDR3 covers 15 residues. CDR3 coding DNA: TGTGCCAGTAGTATAGTGAGTGCTAGCACAGATACGCAGTATTTT. As protein: CASSIVSASTDTQYF.

This sequence joins TRBV29-1 and TRBJ2-7; 12 bases map to TRBD1. The V gene's germline CDR1 is SQVTM and CDR2 ANQGSEA. The V gene end was trimmed by 6 bases and the J gene end by 7 bases; junction bases not matched to a gene: 4. The CDR3 loop spans 12 amino acids. The CDR3 loop is CSVRDRGQEQYF. CDR3 in DNA: TGCAGCGTGAGGGACAGGGGGCAGGAGCAGTACTTC.

The chain couples TRBV11-3 to TRBJ2-1; D unclear. The length of the CDR3 is 12 residues. Germline loops: CDR1 SGHNT, CDR2 YENEEA. Trimming removed 6 bases at V and 6 bases at J, with 9 bases between. The CDR3 spells CASRSTGNEQFF. The CDR3 nucleotides are TGTGCCAGCAGGTCCACCGGCAATGAGCAGTTCTTC.